A selection of T cell receptor beta chains follows, all from one sample in a study of blood T cells in healthy people across ages. TCRdb re-called the 5' RACE reads with MiXCR, one entry per CDR3 protein. The repertoire holds around 800,000 distinct CDR3 sequences, with 50% to 65% as singletons. The sample comprised blood. The receptors originated from an elderly man in good health. Each CDR3 is given with its conserved first and last residue. A D gene is named only where the DNA matches it firmly. Not all rows give a size; the values are once, few, many and, for expanded clones, a class.

V	J	size	D	CDR3	DNA
TRBV11-2	TRBJ2-2	-	TRBD1	CASSHSRTGGFAGELFF	TGTGCCAGCAGCCACTCACGGACAGGGGGCTTTGCCGGGGAGCTGTTTTTT
TRBV11-2	TRBJ2-1	few	TRBD1	CASSLVVGNRGPGQFF	TGTGCCAGCAGCTTAGTCGTGGGGAACAGGGGCCCAGGGCAGTTCTTC
TRBV14	TRBJ1-4	-	-	CASSPGTPGELFF	TGTGCCAGCAGCCCCGGGACTCCGGGGGAACTGTTTTTT
TRBV29-1	TRBJ2-3	few	-	CSATPQGDGTDTQYF	TGCAGCGCGACCCCTCAGGGAGACGGCACAGATACGCAGTATTTT
TRBV7-8	TRBJ2-3	few	TRBD2	CASSSGASGPADTQYF	TGTGCCAGCAGCTCAGGGGCTAGCGGGCCCGCAGATACGCAGTATTTT
TRBV7-2	TRBJ1-5	-	-	CASRAGGSNQPQHF	TGTGCCAGCAGAGCCGGTGGTAGCAATCAGCCCCAGCATTTT
TRBV6-2/TRBV6-3	TRBJ1-2	few	-	CASSRPPGSILRANYGYTF	TGTGCCAGCAGTCGCCCGCCGGGCTCGATCCTGAGGGCTAACTATGGCTACACCTTC
TRBV4-2	TRBJ2-7	few	-	CASSQGDRPLEQYF	TGTGCCAGCAGCCAAGGGGATAGACCTCTCGAGCAGTACTTC
TRBV12-3/TRBV12-4	TRBJ2-7	few	TRBD2	CASTQSGLAGESSYEQYF	TGTGCCAGCACCCAGTCGGGACTAGCGGGAGAGAGCTCCTACGAGCAGTACTTC
TRBV7-2	TRBJ2-7	-	TRBD1	CASSLVGTGWSYEQYF	TGTGCCAGCAGCTTAGTGGGGACAGGGTGGTCCTACGAGCAGTACTTC
TRBV27	TRBJ2-7	-	TRBD1	CASSFLPGQGYEQYF	TGTGCCAGCAGTTTTCTACCGGGACAGGGCTACGAGCAGTACTTC
TRBV25-1	TRBJ1-1	few	-	CASSEAYRTAFF	TGTGCCAGCAGTGAAGCTTACAGGACGGCTTTCTTT
TRBV7-3	TRBJ2-7	few	-	CASSLTGQHNEQYF	TGTGCCAGCAGCTTAACGGGACAACATAACGAGCAGTACTTC
TRBV5-1	TRBJ1-2	-	-	CASSLTPGLRYGYTF	TGCGCCAGCAGCCTAACACCGGGACTCCGCTATGGCTACACCTTC
TRBV9	TRBJ2-1	-	TRBD1	CASSVRQGYDEQFF	TGTGCCAGCAGCGTACGACAGGGTTACGATGAGCAGTTCTTC
TRBV20-1	TRBJ1-6	-	TRBD1	CSAGDSNSPLHF	TGCAGTGCCGGGGACAGTAATTCACCCCTCCACTTT
TRBV5-4	TRBJ2-4	-	-	CASSQDSSDIQYF	TGTGCCAGCAGCCAGGACAGCAGCGACATTCAGTACTTC
TRBV5-8	TRBJ2-4	-	-	CASKGGMGAKNIQYF	TGTGCCAGCAAGGGGGGTATGGGCGCCAAAAACATTCAGTACTTC
TRBV3-1	TRBJ1-2	-	TRBD1	CASSQGQGGYTF	TGTGCCAGCAGCCAGGGACAGGGTGGCTACACCTTC
TRBV15	TRBJ1-2	once	TRBD1	CATSASRGPYGYTF	TGTGCCACCAGCGCAAGTAGGGGGCCATATGGCTACACCTTC
TRBV27	TRBJ2-5	-	-	CASSFRPFPREQYF	TGTGCCAGCAGTTTCAGGCCTTTCCCGAGGGAGCAGTACTTC
TRBV27	TRBJ2-7	-	TRBD2	CASNRLAAIGGEQYF	TGTGCCAGCAACCGACTAGCGGCGATAGGCGGCGAGCAGTACTTC
TRBV7-9	TRBJ1-1	once	-	CASSLLSMSEAFF	TGTGCCAGCAGCTTATTGTCAATGAGTGAAGCTTTCTTT
TRBV5-4	TRBJ1-6	-	TRBD1	CASSRTGASSPLHF	TGTGCCAGCAGCAGGACAGGGGCCAGTTCACCCCTCCACTTT
TRBV6-5	TRBJ1-6	-	-	CASSYTRGGSPLHF	TGTGCCAGCAGTTACACCAGGGGTGGGTCACCCCTCCACTTT
TRBV14	TRBJ2-1	-	-	CASSPTAFPYNEQFF	TGTGCCAGCAGTCCTACGGCCTTCCCTTACAATGAGCAGTTCTTC
TRBV2	TRBJ2-4	few	-	CASSEAELAKNIQYF	TGTGCCAGCAGTGAGGCAGAACTAGCCAAAAACATTCAGTACTTC
TRBV5-1	TRBJ1-2	-	TRBD1	CASSVDRGPGYTF	TGCGCCAGCAGCGTGGACAGGGGGCCCGGCTACACCTTC
TRBV7-9	TRBJ2-3	few	TRBD2	CASIPGLAVSTDTQYF	TGTGCCAGCATCCCCGGACTAGCGGTTAGCACAGATACGCAGTATTTT
TRBV7-3	TRBJ2-3	-	-	CASSFGGGVGTDTQYF	TGTGCCAGCAGCTTCGGGGGCGGGGTAGGCACAGATACGCAGTATTTT
TRBV11-2	TRBJ2-7	-	-	CASSLDLGGTYEQYF	TGTGCCAGCAGCTTAGATCTTGGCGGGACTTACGAGCAGTACTTC
TRBV6-1	TRBJ2-6	-	-	CASSRQTSYSGANVLTF	TGTGCCAGCAGTCGACAGACGAGCTACTCTGGGGCCAACGTCCTGACTTTC
TRBV4-2	TRBJ2-6	few	TRBD1	CASSRITSGTGTSGANVLTF	TGTGCCAGCAGCCGAATTACCTCCGGGACAGGGACCTCTGGGGCCAACGTCCTGACTTTC
TRBV20-1	TRBJ2-7	few	-	CSARDPGKYYEQYF	TGCAGTGCTAGAGACCCAGGGAAATACTACGAGCAGTACTTC
TRBV11-2	TRBJ2-5	few	TRBD2	CASSLASGRGKTQYF	TGTGCCAGCAGCTTGGCTAGCGGGAGGGGAAAGACCCAGTACTTC
TRBV7-2	TRBJ2-7	few	-	CASSPRIYEQYF	TGTGCCAGCTCTCCGAGGATCTACGAGCAGTACTTC
TRBV29-1	TRBJ2-7	-	TRBD1	CSARGPYSYEQYF	TGCAGCGCCAGGGGGCCTTACTCCTACGAGCAGTACTTC
TRBV2	TRBJ1-1	-	TRBD1	CASSGQGSNEAFF	TGTGCCAGCAGCGGACAGGGATCAAATGAAGCTTTCTTT
TRBV5-4	TRBJ2-7	-	-	CASSRMERTSGEQYF	TGTGCCAGCAGCAGGATGGAGCGGACTTCTGGGGAGCAGTACTTC
TRBV6-5	TRBJ1-2	-	-	CASSYGGGKANYGYTF	TGTGCCAGCAGTTACGGTGGAGGAAAGGCTAACTATGGCTACACCTTC
TRBV28	TRBJ2-7	-	-	CASSRGQGQQYF	TGTGCCAGCAGTCGAGGGCAGGGTCAGCAGTACTTC
TRBV20-1	TRBJ2-1	many	-	CSARGLRDSYNEQFF	TGCAGTGCTAGAGGTCTGCGGGACTCCTACAATGAGCAGTTCTTC
TRBV29-1	TRBJ2-7	few	-	CSVEWWSGLFHEQYF	TGCAGCGTTGAATGGTGGTCAGGGTTGTTCCACGAGCAGTACTTC
TRBV7-2	TRBJ2-3	-	-	CASSQQGGGADTQYF	TGTGCCAGCAGTCAGCAGGGAGGTGGTGCAGATACGCAGTATTTT
TRBV15	TRBJ2-5	-	-	CATSREYGKVPETRYF	TGTGCCACCAGCAGAGAGTACGGAAAAGTCCCAGAGACCCGGTACTTC